The 23 T cell receptor beta chains below all came from one sample that was sequenced in a study of PD-L1 blockade in urothelial cancer. Using immunoSEQ multiplex PCR, the repertoire was profiled, and TCRdb retains in-frame clones only, with some absent. The sample holds approximately 47,000 clones, approximately 78% seen once. Described time point: pretreatment peripheral blood. The specimen comprised PBMCs, sampled around atezolizumab (anti-PD-L1) treatment. These receptors were collected from a man aged 45-65 years with urothelial cancer.

CDR3 nucleotides: TGTGCCAGCTTAGACAGGGCGGGTCCGCCCCAGCATTTT. As protein: CASLDRAGPPQHF. The chain carries TRBV6-1 and TRBJ1-5, with 7 positions matching TRBD1. This CDR3 is built from 13 residues. Trimming took 8 bases from V and 9 from J; bases not matched to a gene: 10. Germline V lookup: CDR1 MNHNS, CDR2 SASEGT.

This chain uses TRBV27 with TRBJ2-2, with no clear D. V shed 5 bases and J shed 6 bases, with 16 bases lying between them. The germline CDR1 and CDR2 sequences are MNHEY and SMNVEV (reference sequence). This CDR3 spans 15 amino acids. CDR3 DNA: TGTGCCAGCAGTCCTGCAGGCGTACCGGCCGGGGAGCTGTTTTTT. Translation gives CASSPAGVPAGELFF.

J is TRBJ2-7 and V is TRBV10-3; 9 nucleotides align to TRBD1. This CDR3 contains 15 residues. V shed 2 bases and J 2 bases; nucleotides not matched to a gene: 4. Germline V lookup: CDR1 ENHRY, CDR2 SYGVKD. The CDR3 DNA sequence: TGTGCCATCAGTGAGCCGGGACAGGGACCCTACGAGCAGTACTTC. The encoded protein is CAISEPGQGPYEQYF.

The chain carries TRBV6-1 and TRBJ1-2, with a possible D match to TRBD1 (5 bases). This CDR3 is built from 11 residues. CDR1 MNHNS and CDR2 SASEGT come from the germline V gene. V was clipped by 9 bases and J by 7 bases, with 12 bases between them. CDR3 loop: CASGQSRGYTF. Written as DNA, the CDR3 is TGTGCCAGTGGACAAAGTCGTGGCTACACCTTC.

The gene calls are TRBV28 and TRBJ2-1; 8 nucleotides agree with TRBD2. Germline CDR1 and CDR2: MDHEN and SYDVKM. Germline trimming cut 2 bases from V and 6 bases from J; bases unmatched to any gene: 6. The CDR3 covers 15 residues. The CDR3: CASSLGSGAGNEQFF. The CDR3 nucleotides are TGTGCCAGCAGTTTAGGTAGCGGGGCGGGCAATGAGCAGTTCTTC.

The rearrangement uses TRBV5-1 and TRBJ2-3, with 9 bases that match TRBD2. The CDR3 is 15 residues long. V lost 4 bases to trimming and J lost 6 bases; unmatched junction nucleotides: 9. Germline V CDR1 and CDR2: SGHRS, YFSETQ. CDR3 in amino acids: CASSKGNSGSDTQYF. The CDR3 nucleotides read TGCGCCAGCAGCAAGGGGAATAGCGGGAGTGATACGCAGTATTTT.

This chain links TRBV6-1 with TRBJ2-5; D call uncertain. The V end was cut by 4 bases, the J end by 0 bases, with 6 bases between. This CDR3 spans 13 amino acids. Germline values: CDR1 MNHNS, CDR2 SASEGT. The CDR3 bases are TGTGCCAGCAGTGCGGTGAACCAAGAGACCCAGTACTTC. It specifies CASSAVNQETQYF.

The chain carries TRBV5-1 and TRBJ2-7; TRBD1 aligns across 9 bases. V shed 4 bases, J shed 6 bases, and the junction held 14 bases outside the gene matches. The CDR3 contains 16 residues. Per the germline V gene, CDR1 is SGHRS and CDR2 is YFSETQ. The CDR3 spells CASSEGTGYSLREQYV. CDR3 DNA sequence: TGCGCCAGCAGCGAAGGGACAGGGTATTCTCTACGCGAGCAGTACGTC.

This clone was seen only once. This chain connects TRBV6-1 to TRBJ1-5, with D unresolved. V was shortened by 2 bases and J by 0 bases, with 8 bases between the two germline ends. Germline CDR1 and CDR2: MNHNS and SASEGT. This CDR3 is 15 amino acids long. The CDR3 here is CASSENRYSNQPQHF. The DNA for the CDR3 is TGTGCCAGCAGTGAAAACCGCTATAGCAATCAGCCCCAGCATTTT.

This clone was found once. The V and J genes are TRBV27 and TRBJ2-7; 10 positions match TRBD1. Germline V gene lookup returns CDR1 MNHEY and CDR2 SMNVEV (reference sequence). The CDR3 has 18 amino acids. V lost 5 bases and J lost 3; bases outside the gene matches: 16. In nucleotides, the CDR3 is TGTGCCAGCAGTCCCACCCACCATGGGACAGGGGACCTCTACGAGCAGTACTTC. Translated: CASSPTHHGTGDLYEQYF.

The J gene is TRBJ1-2, the V gene TRBV5-6; no reliable D call. The CDR3 covers 12 residues. Trimming cost V 1 base and J 5 bases, with 6 bases left between them. Germline CDR1 reads SGHDT; CDR2 reads YYEEEE. The CDR3 region is CASSLTDYGYTF. DNA for the CDR3: TGTGCCAGCAGCTTGACAGATTATGGCTACACCTTC.

J is TRBJ2-3 and V is TRBV5-1; possibly TRBD1 for D (5 bases). With 7 bases removed from V and 1 base from J, the gap between germline ends came to 13 bases. This CDR3 is 14 amino acids long. Germline-derived CDR1 and CDR2 are SGHRS and YFSETQ. CDR3 protein: CASELGAGTDTQYF. The CDR3 nucleotides read TGCGCCAGCGAGCTAGGGGCCGGCACAGATACGCAGTATTTT.

CDR3 region: CASSDSRDRGTTLLGGYTF. CDR3 bases: TGTGCCAGCAGCGATAGCCGGGACAGGGGTACCACTCTCCTAGGTGGCTACACCTTC. This sequence joins TRBV5-4 and TRBJ1-2; 10 nucleotides line up with TRBD1. The junction had 22 bases not matched to a gene; V was cut back by 4 bases and J by 7 bases. Germline CDR1 SGHNT, CDR2 YYREEE (reference sequence). The CDR3 consists of 19 residues.

This chain connects TRBV2 to TRBJ2-7; D is unclear. Germline values: CDR1 SNHLY, CDR2 FYNNEI. With 5 bases removed from V and 2 bases from J, the gap between germline ends came to 7 bases. The CDR3 sequence is 12 residues long. Here the CDR3 reads CASSYTTYEQYF. CDR3 coding DNA: TGTGCCAGCAGTTACACAACCTACGAGCAGTACTTC.

The rearrangement joins TRBV5-1 to TRBJ2-6, with D possibly matching TRBD2 (5 bases). This CDR3 comprises 14 residues. Trimming left V 4 bases short and J 0 bases short, with 5 bases between. From germline, CDR1 is SGHRS and CDR2 YFSETQ. Written as DNA, the CDR3 is TGCGCCAGCAGCGAGGGCTCTGGGGCCAACGTCCTGACTTTC. Translated: CASSEGSGANVLTF.

This chain links TRBV5-4 with TRBJ2-5, with D tentatively TRBD1 (6 bases). Germline lookup yields CDR1 SGHNT and CDR2 YYREEE (reference sequence). CDR3 length: 15 residues. Trimming pared 1 base from V and 3 bases from J, leaving 13 bases between. This CDR3 reads CASSLQGKSEETQYF. CDR3 sequence (DNA): TGTGCCAGCAGCTTGCAGGGGAAGAGCGAAGAGACCCAGTACTTC.

This rearrangement joins TRBV29-1 to TRBJ2-7; TRBD1 is a possible D gene (6 bases). V was pared by 7 bases and J by 4 bases, with 14 bases between. CDR1 is SQVTM, CDR2 ANQGSEA, per germline. The CDR3 runs to 12 residues. The DNA for the CDR3 is TGCAGCGCACGGACAGATTCTTACGAGCAGTACTTC. This sequence encodes CSARTDSYEQYF.

V gene TRBV5-1 combines with J gene TRBJ2-5; TRBD1 might be the D (5 bases). The V end was cut by 4 bases, the J end by 5 bases, with 12 bases between. This CDR3 comprises 13 residues. Germline CDR1 reads SGHRS; CDR2 reads YFSETQ. This CDR3 is CASSPTAQETQYF. The CDR3 nucleotides read TGCGCCAGCAGCCCGACAGCCCAGGAGACCCAGTACTTC.

The genes are TRBV5-5 and TRBJ2-3, with a tentative D call TRBD2 (5 bases). Deletions cut 0 bases from V and 1 base from J, with 9 bases between. The CDR3 extends over 15 amino acids. Germline CDR1 reads SGHKS; CDR2 reads YYEKEE (reference sequence). The CDR3 region is CASSLVRDGTDTQYF. For the CDR3, the DNA is TGTGCCAGCAGCTTGGTCCGGGATGGCACAGATACGCAGTATTTT.

V usage is TRBV19 and J usage is TRBJ1-5; D not resolved. Germline assignment: CDR1 LNHDA and CDR2 SQIVND (reference sequence). The V gene lost 3 bases and the J gene lost 1 base, with 7 bases spanning the gap. The CDR3 length is 14 residues. The CDR3 nucleotides are TGTGCCAGTAGTATGGCTGTGAGCAATCAGCCCCAGCATTTT. Its translation: CASSMAVSNQPQHF.

The V gene is TRBV18, the J gene TRBJ1-5; D possibly corresponds to TRBD1 (6 bases). The CDR3 sequence is 15 residues long. V was trimmed by 3 bases and J by 7 bases, leaving 16 bases between them. Germline lookup yields CDR1 KGHSH and CDR2 LQKENI. CDR3 in amino acids: CASSPSTGTHQPQHF. The CDR3, as DNA: TGTGCCAGCTCACCTTCTACAGGGACCCACCAGCCCCAGCATTTT.

The gene calls are TRBV7-9 and TRBJ2-7; 8 bases line up with TRBD1. The CDR3 extends over 14 amino acids. In germline, CDR1 is SEHNR, CDR2 FQNEAQ (reference sequence). J lost 2 bases, V lost 4 bases, and 4 bases had no gene match. CDR3 sequence: CASSSLQGAYEQYF. The CDR3 DNA sequence: TGTGCCAGCAGCTCATTACAGGGGGCCTACGAGCAGTACTTC. The full variable domain, its missing parts supplied by reference TRBV7-9 and TRBJ2-7, is DTGVSQNPRHKITKRGQNVTFRCDPISEHNRLYWYRQTLGQGPEFLTYFQNEAQLEKSRLLSDRFSAERPKGSFSTLEIQRTEQGDSAMYLCASSSLQGAYEQYFGPGTRLTVT.

V is TRBV14 and J is TRBJ1-4; 8 nucleotides align to TRBD1. J lost 5 bases, V lost 3 bases, and 2 bases had no gene match. The V gene's germline CDR1 is SGHDN and CDR2 FVKESK. The CDR3 runs to 14 residues. CDR3 coding DNA: TGTGCCAGCAGCCAGGACAGGGCCAATGAAAAACTGTTTTTT. Translation gives CASSQDRANEKLFF.